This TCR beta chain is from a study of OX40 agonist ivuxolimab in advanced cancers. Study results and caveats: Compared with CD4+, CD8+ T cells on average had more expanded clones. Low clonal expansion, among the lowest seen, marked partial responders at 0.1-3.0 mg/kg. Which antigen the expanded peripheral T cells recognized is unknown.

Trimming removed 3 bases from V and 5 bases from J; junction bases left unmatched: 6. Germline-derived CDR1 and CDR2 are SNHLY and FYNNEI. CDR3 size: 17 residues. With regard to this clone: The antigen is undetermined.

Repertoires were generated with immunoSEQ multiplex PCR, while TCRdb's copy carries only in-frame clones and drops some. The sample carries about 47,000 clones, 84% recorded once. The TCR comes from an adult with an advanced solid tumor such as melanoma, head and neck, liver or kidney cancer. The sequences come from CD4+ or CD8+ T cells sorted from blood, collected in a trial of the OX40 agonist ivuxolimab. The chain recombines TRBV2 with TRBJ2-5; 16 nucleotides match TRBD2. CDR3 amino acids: CASSEGTSGGAYETQYF. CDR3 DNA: TGTGCCAGCAGTGAGGGGACTAGCGGGGGGGCCTATGAGACCCAGTACTTC. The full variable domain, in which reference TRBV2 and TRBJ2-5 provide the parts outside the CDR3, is EPEVTQTPSHQVTQMGQEVILRCVPISNHLYFYWYRQILGQKVEFLVSFYNNEISEKSEIFDDQFSVERPDGSNFTLKIRSTKLEDSAMYFCASSEGTSGGAYETQYFGPGTRLLVL.